A single sample is the source of the 19 T cell receptor beta chains below, sequenced in a study of ipilimumab plus nivolumab after autologous stem cell transplantation. Clones were read by immunoSEQ multiplex PCR, and TCRdb kept only the in-frame ones, dropping some. The repertoire includes 9,400 or so clones, around two thirds of them detected once, and 17% sits in the top ten. The sample here was PBMCs, taken in a trial of ipilimumab plus nivolumab as post-transplant consolidation. These receptors all stem from a female donor with multiple myeloma.

The rearrangement links TRBV7-3 to TRBJ2-1; 9 positions agree with TRBD2. The germline gives CDR1 SGHTA, CDR2 FQGTGA. The CDR3 length is 17 residues. With V trimmed by 5 bases and J by 10 bases, 18 bases remained unmatched. The CDR3 nucleotides are TGTGCCAGCAGCCCCCGGGGCGGGGGGGAGGGCCGAGGAGAGCAGTTCTTC. It codes for CASSPRGGGEGRGEQFF.

The chain recombines TRBV10-3 with TRBJ2-1; D is possibly TRBD1 (5 bases). Germline lookup yields CDR1 ENHRY and CDR2 SYGVKD. V lost 6 bases, J lost 8 bases, and 11 bases lay in between. The CDR3 is 12 residues long. CDR3 region: CAISSDSDEQFF. In nucleotides, the CDR3 is TGTGCCATCAGCTCTGACAGCGATGAGCAGTTCTTC.

The chain links TRBV6-1 to TRBJ2-7, with no clear D. The germline gives CDR1 MNHNS, CDR2 SASEGT. The CDR3 loop spans 11 amino acids. V lost 2 bases to trimming and J lost 5 bases, with 4 bases between them. The DNA for the CDR3 is TGTGCCAGCAGTGAACTGAACGAGCAGTACTTC. This translates into CASSELNEQYF.

The V and J genes are TRBV11-1 and TRBJ1-2; D is unresolved. Germline V gene lookup returns CDR1 SGHAT and CDR2 FQDESV (reference sequence). The V and J ends lost 2 bases and 2 bases respectively, with 12 bases between them. This CDR3 has 15 amino acids. The CDR3 here is CASSLMSSDNYGYTF. CDR3 nucleotide sequence: TGTGCCAGCAGCTTAATGAGTTCGGACAACTATGGCTACACCTTC.

V and J are TRBV7-5 and TRBJ2-3; the D segment call TRBD1 is taken from the table without a DNA check. TRBV7-5 is an annotated pseudogene. The CDR3 sequence is 15 residues long. CDR3 DNA: TGTGCCAGCAGCCCGCAGGAATATAGCACAGATACGCAGTATTTT. Its protein product is CASSPQEYSTDTQYF.

Only a few counts were recorded for this clone. The CDR3 is CAWSSWPREAFF. In DNA form, the CDR3 reads TGTGCCTGGAGTAGTTGGCCGCGAGAAGCTTTCTTT. The V call is TRBV30, the J call TRBJ1-1; the D is unclear. The CDR3 is made up of 12 amino acids. The germline V and J ends were trimmed by 2 bases and 8 bases, with 12 bases remaining between them. Germline V lookup: CDR1 GTSNPN, CDR2 SVGIG (reference sequence).

DNA of the CDR3: TGTGCCAGCAGTTTATTGGTATCTCAGCAGCAGTTCTTC. Amino acid sequence: CASSLLVSQQQFF. The V gene is TRBV27, the J gene TRBJ2-1; D is undetermined. The germline V gene encodes CDR1 MNHEY and CDR2 SMNVEV (reference sequence). The ends were cut back, 1 base at V and 11 bases at J, with 12 bases in the middle. This CDR3 contains 13 residues.

V gene TRBV28 combines with J gene TRBJ1-2; TRBD1 is a possible D gene (6 bases). Deletions cut 3 bases from V and 8 bases from J, with 16 bases between. The CDR3 loop spans 14 amino acids. CDR1 MDHEN and CDR2 SYDVKM come from the germline V gene. The CDR3 protein is CASSFLKGVGGYTF. CDR3 nucleotides: TGTGCCAGCAGTTTTTTGAAGGGGGTTGGCGGCTACACCTTC.

The V and J genes are TRBV10-1 and TRBJ2-1, with D tentatively TRBD2 (6 bases). The V end lost 5 bases, the J end lost 2 bases, and 13 bases lay between the germline ends. CDR3 length: 15 residues. Per the germline V gene, CDR1 is WNHNN and CDR2 is SYGVQD (reference sequence). The CDR3 DNA reads as TGCGCCAGCAGTCCAAGGCGGGAAACCTACAATGAGCAGTTCTTC. Protein: CASSPRRETYNEQFF.

The chain couples TRBV11-3 to TRBJ2-3; a weak D match, TRBD2 (6 bases). The V gene's germline CDR1 is SGHNT and CDR2 YENEEA. CDR3 length: 13 amino acids. V was pared by 5 bases and J by 6 bases, with 12 bases between. The CDR3 spells CASSRSGEDTQYF. In DNA, the CDR3 is TGTGCCAGCAGCCGCTCGGGGGAGGATACGCAGTATTTT.

The chain recombines TRBV4-1 with TRBJ2-1; TRBD2 aligns across 11 bases. This CDR3 contains 17 residues. Germline lookup yields CDR1 MGHRA and CDR2 YSYEKL. The V gene end was trimmed by 1 base and the J gene end by 5 bases; junction bases not matched to a gene: 7. The CDR3 region is CASSQVMGLAANNEQFF. CDR3 sequence (DNA): TGCGCCAGCAGCCAAGTTATGGGACTAGCGGCTAACAATGAGCAGTTCTTC.

The chain has TRBV21-1 and TRBJ2-7; the table's D gene call, TRBD2, was not cross checked with the DNA. TRBV21-1 counts as a pseudogene. CDR3 length: 15 amino acids. CDR3 amino acids: CATNHGTPVPYEQYF. The CDR3 nucleotides read TGTGCCACCAACCACGGGACTCCTGTCCCCTACGAGCAGTACTTC.

The rearrangement uses TRBV28 and TRBJ1-2; the D is unclear. This CDR3 is built from 13 residues. Trimming shortened V by 1 base and J by 8 bases, and 11 bases separated the two germline ends. Germline V gene data show CDR1 as MDHEN and CDR2 as SYDVKM. The chain's CDR3 is CASSLSVGSGYTF. As DNA, the CDR3 is TGTGCCAGCAGTTTATCGGTCGGTAGCGGCTACACCTTC.

This sequence joins TRBV7-2 and TRBJ1-1; D gene ambiguous. The CDR3 runs to 13 residues. V was pared by 1 base and J by 6 bases, with 9 bases between. The germline CDR1 and CDR2 sequences are SGHTA and FQGNSA. The CDR3 here is CASSLVRGSEAFF. The DNA for the CDR3 is TGTGCCAGCAGCTTAGTTCGGGGTTCTGAAGCTTTCTTT.

By share of the sample, this clone is medium-sized. The V gene is TRBV5-1, the J gene TRBJ2-7; D gene uncertain. From germline, CDR1 is SGHRS and CDR2 YFSETQ. The CDR3 has 13 residues. The V end was cut by 6 bases, the J end by 0 bases, with 10 bases between. The CDR3 region is CASTDMNSYEQYF. The CDR3, as DNA: TGCGCCAGCACCGACATGAACTCCTACGAGCAGTACTTC.

This clone appeared a single time. Sequence at one end of the junction differs from germline and may be a read error. The chain has TRBV5-1 and TRBJ2-2; D is possibly TRBD1 or TRBD2 (5 bases each). This CDR3 region has 18 residues. The germline gives CDR1 SGHRS, CDR2 YFSETQ. DNA for the CDR3: TGCACCAGCAGCTTTGACCCGGGGAAGGGACGGTACACCGGGGAGCTGTTTTTT. Protein sequence: CTSSFDPGKGRYTGELFF.

Only one count was recorded for this clone. The chain carries TRBV11-3 and TRBJ2-6, with unresolved D. Germline V gives CDR1 SGHNT, CDR2 YENEEA. The length of the CDR3 is 18 residues. V lost 4 bases, J lost 5 bases, and 21 bases lay in between. The CDR3 bases are TGTGCCAGCAGCTCAGGTATATCTCGACAAAGTCGGGCCAACGTCCTGACTTTC. Amino acids: CASSSGISRQSRANVLTF. Drawing the rest from reference TRBV11-3 and TRBJ2-6, the complete variable domain is EAGVVQSPRYKIIEKKQPVAFWCNPISGHNTLYWYLQNLGQGPELLIRYENEEAVDDSQLPKDRFSAERLKGVDSTLKIQPAELGDSAVYLCASSSGISRQSRANVLTFGAGSRLTVL.

V and J are TRBV7-9 and TRBJ2-1, with 10 bases matching TRBD1. The germline V gene has CDR1 SEHNR and CDR2 FQNEAQ (reference sequence). CDR3 length: 17 amino acids. V was clipped by 5 bases and J by 7 bases; unmatched bases: 14. The CDR3 is CASSRGVGQGVYNEQFF. In nucleotides, the CDR3 is TGTGCCAGCAGCCGGGGAGTCGGACAGGGGGTTTATAATGAGCAGTTCTTC.

The genes are TRBV7-2 and TRBJ2-5; possibly TRBD2 for D (6 bases). V was shortened by 5 bases and J by 2 bases, with 12 bases between the two germline ends. CDR1 and CDR2 (germline): SGHTA, FQGNSA. There are 14 residues in the CDR3. The CDR3 is CASSLIAGQETQYF. CDR3 DNA sequence: TGTGCCAGCAGCCTGATTGCGGGACAAGAGACCCAGTACTTC.